This T cell receptor (beta chain) originates from a study of shared clonotypes between healthy human individuals. The V segment lost 6 bases and the J segment 7 bases; nucleotides outside the gene matches: 6. This CDR3 is built from 14 residues. CDR1 and CDR2 (germline): KGHSH, LQKENI. The assay was carried out at the deep level. Unsorted PBMC replicate PCRs used around 320 ng DNA, around 29,000 T cell genomes. The assay was immunoSEQ multiplex PCR, and TCRdb's table has in-frame clones only and misses some. The data hold around 500,000 clones, with approximately 78% observed a single time. Study conclusions and caveats: It was expected that sequencing depth would affect clonotype sharing among donors.

Points on this clone: Its antigen is still unknown.

The sequence was collected from a woman aged 40-49 years in good health. Some clones in this sample may be carry-over from other donors' samples. The V and J genes are TRBV18 and TRBJ2-7, with 13 bases identical to TRBD2. The sample taken for sequencing was PBMCs. As DNA, the CDR3 is TGTGCCAGCTCCCCGGGACTAGCGGGAAGTGAGCAGTACTTC. Amino acid sequence: CASSPGLAGSEQYF.